These 6 T cell receptor beta chains share one sample of origin, sequenced in a study of blood T cell repertoires in COVID-19. The protocol was immunoSEQ multiplex PCR, while the TCRdb copy is restricted to in-frame clones and leaves out a portion. Of 76,000 or so clones in the sample, roughly 89% were seen once. The source material was peripheral blood. The receptors shown here come from a young man with acute or convalescent COVID-19.

This sequence joins TRBV9 and TRBJ2-2, with TRBD2 matching over 9 bases. Germline-derived CDR1 and CDR2 are SGDLS and YYNGEE. The junction had 13 bases not matched to a gene; V was cut back by 5 bases and J by 5 bases. The CDR3 runs 17 residues. CDR3 sequence: CASSDTSGLTLTGELFF. The CDR3 coding sequence is TGTGCCAGCAGTGACACTAGCGGGCTTACCTTGACCGGGGAGCTGTTTTTT.

The chain has TRBV12-3 or TRBV12-4 and TRBJ2-2; D unclear. The V end was cut by 6 bases, the J end by 5 bases, with 10 bases between. The CDR3 extends over 13 amino acids. The CDR3 DNA is TGTGCCAGCAGAACATGGCAAACCGGGGAGCTGTTTTTT. Translated, it gives CASRTWQTGELFF.

This chain connects TRBV14 to TRBJ2-2, with 9 bases matching TRBD1. This CDR3 contains 16 residues. Per germline, CDR1 SGHDN and CDR2 FVKESK. V lost 4 bases and J lost 12; bases outside the gene matches: 15. CDR3 sequence (DNA): TGTGCCAGCAGCCCGGACAGGGGATCTTACCTGGGGCAGCTGTTTTTT. It codes for CASSPDRGSYLGQLFF.

The rearrangement uses TRBV30 and TRBJ2-5; 9 nucleotides match TRBD2. The CDR3 runs 15 residues. J was trimmed by 3 bases and V by 5 bases; bases with no gene match: 10. Germline CDR1 reads GTSNPN; CDR2 reads SVGIG (reference sequence). The CDR3 region is CAWLWASGEKETQYF. The CDR3 DNA reads as TGTGCCTGGTTATGGGCTAGCGGGGAAAAAGAGACCCAGTACTTC.

The genes are TRBV10-1 and TRBJ2-5, with TRBD2 matching over 7 bases. V lost 4 bases, J lost 0 bases, and 8 bases stayed unmatched. This CDR3 contains 16 residues. CDR1 and CDR2 from the germline V gene are WNHNN and SYGVQD (reference sequence). CDR3 residues: CASSGGGSGDQETQYF. CDR3 DNA sequence: TGCGCCAGCAGTGGTGGCGGGAGTGGGGACCAAGAGACCCAGTACTTC.

The V call is TRBV28, the J call TRBJ1-4; D remains unclear. The length of the CDR3 is 12 residues. V was clipped by 3 bases and J by 7 bases, with 6 bases between them. Germline V gene lookup returns CDR1 MDHEN and CDR2 SYDVKM. CDR3 region: CASSFDIEKLFF. CDR3 in DNA: TGTGCCAGCAGTTTCGACATTGAAAAACTGTTTTTT.